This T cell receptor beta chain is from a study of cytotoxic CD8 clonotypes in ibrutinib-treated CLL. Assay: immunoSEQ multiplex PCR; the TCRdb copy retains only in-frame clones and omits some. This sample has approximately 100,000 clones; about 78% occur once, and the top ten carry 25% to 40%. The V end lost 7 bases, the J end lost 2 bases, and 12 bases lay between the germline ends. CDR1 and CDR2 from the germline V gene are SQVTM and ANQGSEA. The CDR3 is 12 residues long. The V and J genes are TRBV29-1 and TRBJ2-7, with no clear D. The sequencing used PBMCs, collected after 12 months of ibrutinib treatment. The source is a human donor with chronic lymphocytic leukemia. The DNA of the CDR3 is TGCAGCGCCAAGACTGAACCCTACGAGCAGTACTTC. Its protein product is CSAKTEPYEQYF.